These 30 T cell receptor beta chains were sequenced from one sample in a study of T-cell reconstitution after alpha-beta-depleted transplantation in children. Preparation of the TCRbeta library involved a method that used unique molecular identifiers. TCRdb reprocessed the PCR reads via MiXCR and lists one record per CDR3 protein. The sample carries over 200,000 distinct CDR3 sequences, around 9.6% recorded once. Sequencing was performed on PBMCs from the stem cell graft donor, taken from the stem cell graft. These receptor sequences come from a human donor who donated a stem cell graft to a child with acute lymphoblastic leukemia.

For this clonotype: A read error may account for a junction end that differs from germline. J is TRBJ2-7 and V is TRBV29-1; no clear D. Germline V gene sequence: CDR1 SQVTM, CDR2 ANQGSEA. The CDR3 runs 14 residues. DNA of the CDR3: TGCGGCGTTCAGACGGCAGCGACTTCCTACGAGCAGTACTTC. Its translation is CGVQTAATSYEQYF.

V and J are TRBV7-8 and TRBJ2-1, with D tentatively TRBD2 (5 bases). The CDR3 spans 15 residues. The ends were cut back, 4 bases at V and 4 bases at J, with 14 bases in the middle. Germline-derived CDR1 and CDR2 are SGHVS and FQNEAQ. The DNA for the CDR3 is TGTGCCAGCAGCTCGAACGGGGTTGGGTACAATGAGCAGTTCTTC. Protein product: CASSSNGVGYNEQFF.

This clonotype was detected only a few times. J is TRBJ2-1 and V is TRBV20-1; perhaps TRBD2 as D (5 bases). V was pared by 3 bases and J by 9 bases, with 15 bases between. This CDR3 spans 13 amino acids. Germline V gives CDR1 DFQATT, CDR2 SNEGSKA (reference sequence). Here the CDR3 DNA reads TGCAGTGCTAGCATCCCAGGAGGCATTGAGCAGTTCTTC. As protein: CSASIPGGIEQFF.

The rearrangement links TRBV5-1 to TRBJ2-5, with D tentatively TRBD1 (6 bases). V lost 3 bases and J 5 bases, leaving 14 bases between the germline ends. In germline, CDR1 is SGHRS, CDR2 YFSETQ. The CDR3 has 14 residues. As DNA, the CDR3 is TGCGCCAGCAGCTCAACACAGGGAATGGAGACCCAGTACTTC. Translating gives CASSSTQGMETQYF.

There are many counts of this clonotype. The chain couples TRBV5-1 to TRBJ2-7; D is perhaps TRBD1 (7 bases). This CDR3 is built from 12 residues. The V end lost 7 bases, the J end lost 6 bases, and 14 bases lay between the germline ends. Germline V CDR1 and CDR2: SGHRS, YFSETQ. CDR3 sequence reads: CASGDREVEQYF. The CDR3, as DNA: TGCGCCAGCGGAGACAGGGAGGTCGAGCAGTACTTC. The full variable domain, rest sourced from reference TRBV5-1 and TRBJ2-7, is KAGVTQTPRYLIKTRGQQVTLSCSPISGHRSVSWYQQTPGQGLQFLFEYFSETQRNKGNFPGRFSGRQFSNSRSEMNVSTLELGDSALYLCASGDREVEQYFGPGTRLTVT.

This chain connects TRBV12-3 or TRBV12-4 to TRBJ2-3; weak D call: TRBD1 (6 bases). The CDR3 is 14 amino acids. Trimming cost V 4 bases and J 2 bases, with 10 bases left between them. The CDR3 DNA follows: TGTGCCAGCAGTTCAGGGGTAAACACAGATACGCAGTATTTT. This gives the protein CASSSGVNTDTQYF.

This clonotype was observed a handful of times. The chain links TRBV20-1 to TRBJ2-1; D ambiguous. Germline V CDR1 and CDR2: DFQATT, SNEGSKA (reference sequence). This CDR3 spans 14 amino acids. Trimming stripped 6 bases from V and 7 bases from J, with 19 bases between. The CDR3, as DNA: TGCAGTGCCCTAGGCACTGGCGCGATAAATGAGCAGTTCTTC. As protein: CSALGTGAINEQFF.

The rearrangement uses TRBV6-1 and TRBJ2-7; either TRBD1 or TRBD2 may supply D (5 bases each). The germline gives CDR1 MNHNS, CDR2 SASEGT. The V end lost 7 bases, the J end lost 6 bases, and 10 bases lay between the germline ends. This CDR3 has 11 amino acids. CDR3 amino acids: CASNFGGEQYF. Here the CDR3 DNA reads TGTGCCAGCAATTTTGGGGGCGAGCAGTACTTC.

This clonotype has more than one count but fewer than ten. The CDR3 DNA reads as TGTGCCAGCAGTGTATCCGGGACAGGGATCACCGGGGAGCTGTTTTTT. Protein product: CASSVSGTGITGELFF. This chain links TRBV6-1 with TRBJ2-2, with TRBD1 matching 9 bases. J lost 4 bases, V lost 4 bases, and 7 bases had no gene match. Germline V gives CDR1 MNHNS, CDR2 SASEGT. The CDR3 totals 16 residues.

At least ten counts were recorded for this clonotype. The chain carries TRBV5-5 and TRBJ2-3; D ambiguous. V lost 1 base to trimming and J lost 6 bases, with 12 bases between them. This CDR3 is 14 amino acids long. CDR1 is SGHKS and CDR2 is YYEKEE in the germline V gene (reference sequence). The CDR3 bases are TGTGCCAGCAGCTTGTTCCCTAGTCCGGATACGCAGTATTTT. This gives the protein CASSLFPSPDTQYF.

This clonotype came up many times. This chain links TRBV5-1 with TRBJ1-1; D uncertain. The CDR3 runs to 16 residues. In germline, CDR1 is SGHRS, CDR2 YFSETQ. Trimming removed 0 bases from V and 0 bases from J, with 12 bases in between. The CDR3, as DNA: TGCGCCAGCAGCTTGGCGGCAGGACCAATGAACACTGAAGCTTTCTTT. Its protein product is CASSLAAGPMNTEAFF.

Only a few counts were recorded for this clonotype. The genes are TRBV20-1 and TRBJ2-5, with 12 bases that match TRBD2. Germline V gene data show CDR1 as DFQATT and CDR2 as SNEGSKA (reference sequence). The length of the CDR3 is 15 residues. The CDR3 DNA sequence: TGCAGCGTCGGCGGGACTAGCGGGCTTCAAGAGACCCAGTACTTC. Amino acid sequence: CSVGGTSGLQETQYF.

This clonotype was detected only a few times. This chain links TRBV27 with TRBJ1-1; 7 bases line up with TRBD1. Germline V gene data show CDR1 as MNHEY and CDR2 as SMNVEV (reference sequence). The CDR3 is made up of 17 amino acids. With 7 bases clipped from V and 0 bases from J, the junction kept 14 bases outside the gene matches. CDR3 sequence reads: CASTSFLSGQLNTEAFF. Here the CDR3 DNA reads TGTGCCAGCACCTCCTTCTTGTCGGGACAGTTGAACACTGAAGCTTTCTTT.

J is TRBJ1-2 and V is TRBV12-3 or TRBV12-4; D ambiguous. V dropped 5 bases and J dropped 4 bases, with 17 bases sitting between them. There are 15 residues in the CDR3. CDR3: CASSPEWGVPYGYTF. For the CDR3, the DNA is TGTGCCAGCAGTCCAGAGTGGGGTGTCCCCTATGGCTACACCTTC.

This clonotype was seen only a few times. This chain connects TRBV5-1 to TRBJ2-2, with TRBD2 identical over 12 bases. Germline V gene lookup returns CDR1 SGHRS and CDR2 YFSETQ. This CDR3 spans 18 amino acids. Germline trimming cut 4 bases from V and 1 base from J; bases unmatched to any gene: 8. CDR3 sequence reads: CASSPLLAGGQNTGELFF. CDR3 nucleotides: TGCGCCAGCAGCCCGCTACTAGCGGGGGGTCAGAACACCGGGGAGCTGTTTTTT.

The rearrangement joins TRBV27 to TRBJ2-3; TRBD2 might be the D (6 bases). The CDR3 runs to 12 residues. Germline V gives CDR1 MNHEY, CDR2 SMNVEV (reference sequence). Trimming pared 5 bases from V and 9 bases from J, leaving 12 bases between. The CDR3 DNA sequence: TGTGCCAGCAGTCAAGCGGGCCAGACGCAGTATTTT. Protein sequence: CASSQAGQTQYF.

The chain joins TRBV7-9 to TRBJ1-4, with unresolved D. With 3 bases removed from V and 0 bases from J, the gap between germline ends came to 8 bases. CDR1 and CDR2 (germline): SEHNR, FQNEAQ (reference sequence). CDR3 length: 15 residues. The CDR3 sequence is CASSLGGTTNEKLFF. As DNA, the CDR3 is TGTGCCAGCAGCTTGGGAGGGACAACTAATGAAAAACTGTTTTTT.

In its sample, this clonotype was seen many times. The rearrangement joins TRBV20-1 to TRBJ2-7, with D perhaps TRBD2 (6 bases). Trimming left V 2 bases short and J 6 bases short, with 14 bases between. The CDR3 has 13 amino acids. The V gene's germline CDR1 is DFQATT and CDR2 SNEGSKA (reference sequence). CDR3 in DNA: TGCAGTGCTAGACTCGCGGGGTTCTTCGAGCAGTACTTC. Protein sequence: CSARLAGFFEQYF.

This clonotype was counted at least ten times. J is TRBJ2-7 and V is TRBV6-2 or TRBV6-3; 7 bases align to TRBD1. The CDR3 extends over 14 amino acids. With 2 bases clipped from V and 2 bases from J, the junction kept 3 bases outside the gene matches. Germline CDR1 and CDR2: MNHEY and SVGEGT. CDR3 DNA: TGTGCCAGCAGTTACCCTGGACAGGCCTACGAGCAGTACTTC. Amino acid sequence: CASSYPGQAYEQYF.

There are many counts of this clonotype. The gene calls are TRBV2 and TRBJ2-2; a possible D gene is TRBD2 (6 bases). The CDR3 length is 12 residues. Per germline, CDR1 SNHLY and CDR2 FYNNEI. V lost 7 bases to trimming and J lost 13 bases, with 16 bases between them. The CDR3 here is CASKGLALGLFF. For the CDR3, the DNA is TGTGCCAGCAAGGGACTCGCCCTTGGGCTGTTTTTT.

J is TRBJ2-2 and V is TRBV6-2 or TRBV6-3, with 8 bases fitting TRBD1. The CDR3 has 15 residues. Trimming at V came to 6 bases and at J to 3 bases, leaving 6 bases not matched to a gene. Germline V gives CDR1 MNHEY, CDR2 SVGEGT. CDR3 sequence: CASSTGQGYTGELFF. The CDR3 DNA reads TGTGCCAGCAGCACAGGACAGGGATACACCGGGGAGCTGTTTTTT.

Ten or more counts support this clonotype. The CDR3 DNA reads as TGTGCCAGCAGTTTCCAGGGCGCGAGTACTGAAGCTTTCTTT. Encoded protein: CASSFQGASTEAFF. J is TRBJ1-1 and V is TRBV12-3 or TRBV12-4, with D possibly matching TRBD1 (5 bases). The germline V and J ends were trimmed by 3 bases and 5 bases, with 13 bases remaining between them. This CDR3 contains 14 residues.

This clonotype was detected only once. The chain recombines TRBV13 with TRBJ2-1; no reliable D call. The CDR3 consists of 15 residues. Looked up from germline, CDR1 is PRHDT and CDR2 is FYEKMQ (reference sequence). Trimming stripped 9 bases from V and 10 bases from J, with 25 bases between. CDR3 in DNA: TGTGCCAGAATTTTTTCCAGACGAGAATCTAGAGAGCAGTTCTTC. Its protein product is CARIFSRRESREQFF.

In its sample, this clonotype was seen a few times. This rearrangement joins TRBV15 to TRBJ1-4, with a tentative D call TRBD1 (6 bases). Germline assignment: CDR1 LNHNV and CDR2 YYDKDF (reference sequence). The CDR3 totals 15 residues. Trimming removed 5 bases at V and 4 bases at J, with 14 bases between. As DNA, the CDR3 is TGTGCCACCAGCGGGACGACAGGCAATAATGAAAAACTGTTTTTT. Encoded protein: CATSGTTGNNEKLFF.

The rearrangement links TRBV20-1 to TRBJ2-1, with TRBD2 matching 12 bases. V lost 5 bases, J lost 9 bases, and 11 bases stayed unmatched. In germline, CDR1 is DFQATT, CDR2 SNEGSKA (reference sequence). The CDR3 is 15 amino acids. The CDR3 nucleotides are TGCAGTGCTGGACCTAGCGGGGGGGCGAAGGCTGAGCAGTTCTTC. It codes for CSAGPSGGAKAEQFF.

This clonotype was seen only a few times. The chain employs TRBV30 and TRBJ2-3; 8 bases line up with TRBD2. CDR3 length: 13 amino acids. Germline V CDR1 and CDR2: GTSNPN, SVGIG (reference sequence). After removal of 3 bases from V and 6 bases from J, the junction contained 5 bases not matched to a gene. Here the CDR3 reads CAWSGGGGDTQYF. The CDR3 nucleotides read TGTGCCTGGAGCGGGGGCGGGGGGGATACGCAGTATTTT.

This clonotype has only a few counts. V gene TRBV5-1 combines with J gene TRBJ2-2; no clear D. Trimming pared 6 bases from V and 1 base from J, leaving 10 bases between. Per the germline V gene, CDR1 is SGHRS and CDR2 is YFSETQ. This CDR3 has 14 amino acids. The CDR3 is CASTPGRNTGELFF. In DNA form, the CDR3 reads TGCGCCAGCACCCCCGGCAGGAACACCGGGGAGCTGTTTTTT.

This clonotype has just a few counts. This rearrangement joins TRBV12-3 or TRBV12-4 to TRBJ2-3; 12 bases agree with TRBD2. The CDR3 totals 14 residues. V lost 5 bases and J lost 4; bases outside the gene matches: 1. The CDR3 is CASSTSGGPDTQYF. DNA of the CDR3: TGTGCCAGCAGTACTAGCGGGGGGCCAGATACGCAGTATTTT.

In its sample, this clonotype was seen many times. This rearrangement joins TRBV27 to TRBJ2-3; no clear D. The CDR3 covers 14 residues. Trimming removed 1 base at V and 5 bases at J, with 10 bases between. Germline CDR1 is MNHEY and CDR2 is SMNVEV (reference sequence). The CDR3 is CASSLYALIDTQYF. The CDR3 DNA is TGTGCCAGCAGTTTATACGCCCTAATAGATACGCAGTATTTT.

This chain connects TRBV5-1 to TRBJ2-7, with D unresolved. From germline, CDR1 is SGHRS and CDR2 YFSETQ. The V end was cut by 4 bases, the J end by 0 bases, with 20 bases between. The CDR3 contains 17 residues. The CDR3 DNA follows: TGCGCCAGCAGCCGATTTGGTCTCGACTCGAGCTCCTACGAGCAGTACTTC. It yields the protein CASSRFGLDSSSYEQYF.